Shown below are 32 T cell receptor beta chains from a single sample sequenced in a study of patients and donors after allogeneic stem cell transplantation (dated by TCRdb to the early 2020s). Libraries were prepared through RT-PCR. TCRdb records NextSeq 550 as the sequencer. TCRdb reran the public reads through fastp at Q25 and MiXCR, keeping productive beta chains. Records with the same CDR3 protein are collapsed into one entry carrying the most frequent genes and DNA. In all, the sample holds approximately 98,000 distinct CDR3 sequences, and 35% of those were seen once. Together, the top ten hold roughly 30% of the sample. Sequences were obtained from blood, either unsorted or a sorted T cell fraction (not recorded which). The receptors were gathered from a human donor who was either an allogeneic HSCT recipient or a stem cell or donor lymphocyte infusion donor (not recorded which). It is not recorded whose cells these are; they may come from a transplant donor.

The chain joins TRBV4-3 to TRBJ2-5; the match to TRBD1 covers 7 bases. The germline gives CDR1 LGHNA, CDR2 YSLEER. V lost 1 base to trimming and J lost 3 bases; unmatched junction nucleotides: 11. The CDR3 loop spans 17 amino acids. The CDR3 region has the DNA TGCGCCAGCAGCCAAGGACCCCCTGGGACAGAAGAAGAGACCCAGTACTTC. Translation gives CASSQGPPGTEEETQYF.

In its sample, this clonotype was seen a few times. V is TRBV29-1 and J is TRBJ1-2; D unresolved. In germline, CDR1 is SQVTM, CDR2 ANQGSEA. V dropped 7 bases and J dropped 0 bases, with 21 bases sitting between them. The CDR3 is 16 residues long. The CDR3 reads CSAHSRSPGANYGYTF. The CDR3 bases are TGCAGCGCCCATAGCAGGTCCCCCGGCGCTAACTATGGCTACACCTTC.

V gene TRBV20-1 combines with J gene TRBJ1-6, with a possible D match to TRBD1 (5 bases). Trimming removed 7 bases at V and 5 bases at J, with 18 bases between. This CDR3 comprises 15 residues. CDR1 is DFQATT and CDR2 is SNEGSKA in the germline V gene (reference sequence). DNA of the CDR3: TGCAGTGGCCTAAGTGGGACGGCGGATAATTCACCCCTCCACTTT. It codes for CSGLSGTADNSPLHF.

In this sample, this clonotype turned up a few times. The chain employs TRBV5-6 and TRBJ2-4; D gene ambiguous. The CDR3 extends over 12 amino acids. From germline, CDR1 is SGHDT and CDR2 YYEEEE. V was shortened by 1 base and J by 7 bases, with 6 bases between the two germline ends. The CDR3 region has the DNA TGTGCCAGCAGCTTGAAGGCGAACATTCAGTACTTC. Translated, it gives CASSLKANIQYF. Full variable domain (remainder filled in from reference TRBV5-6 and TRBJ2-4): DAGVTQSPTHLIKTRGQQVTLRCSPKSGHDTVSWYQQALGQGPQFIFQYYEEEERQRGNFPDRFSGHQFPNYSSELNVNALLLGDSALYLCASSLKANIQYFGAGTRLSVL.

The chain joins TRBV6-5 to TRBJ2-1, with D unresolved. Germline values: CDR1 MNHEY, CDR2 SVGAGI. This CDR3 has 15 amino acids. Trimming cost V 0 bases and J 5 bases, with 11 bases left between them. DNA for the CDR3: TGTGCCAGCAGTTACTCATTCAACCTAGACAATGAGCAGTTCTTC. Translated, it gives CASSYSFNLDNEQFF.

This clonotype was found a few times. The genes are TRBV5-5 and TRBJ2-7; D might be TRBD2 (5 bases). Germline lookup yields CDR1 SGHKS and CDR2 YYEKEE (reference sequence). This CDR3 has 17 residues. V was trimmed by 4 bases and J by 0 bases, leaving 20 bases between them. The CDR3 DNA sequence: TGTGCCAGCAGCCCCACTCCCTGGCCGGGGAGCTCCTACGAGCAGTACTTC. Its translation: CASSPTPWPGSSYEQYF.

V gene TRBV6-6 combines with J gene TRBJ2-2; a weak D match, TRBD1 (6 bases). CDR3 length: 15 amino acids. Trimming removed 7 bases from V and 6 bases from J, with 18 bases in between. The germline V gene encodes CDR1 MNHNY and CDR2 SVGAGI (reference sequence). This CDR3 reads CASTPGQGLAGELFF. In nucleotides, the CDR3 is TGTGCCAGCACCCCGGGGCAGGGGTTGGCCGGGGAGCTGTTTTTT.

V gene TRBV2 combines with J gene TRBJ2-1; D not resolved. The germline gives CDR1 SNHLY, CDR2 FYNNEI. This CDR3 has 10 amino acids. V dropped 6 bases and J dropped 10 bases, with 7 bases sitting between them. CDR3 residues: CASRAREQFF. CDR3 DNA: TGTGCCAGCAGGGCCCGGGAGCAGTTCTTC.

Remarks on this clonotype: Sequence at one end of the junction differs from germline and may be a read error. J is TRBJ2-1 and V is TRBV2, with TRBD2 matching 11 bases. Looked up from germline, CDR1 is SNHLY and CDR2 is FYNNEI. The CDR3 runs 12 residues. The CDR3 DNA reads as TGTGCCAGCAGTGGATTACCGGGACTAGCGGTCTTC. Translating it yields CASSGLPGLAVF.

This clonotype has just a few counts. The chain recombines TRBV30 with TRBJ2-3; unclear D gene. V dropped 1 base and J dropped 5 bases, with 4 bases sitting between them. CDR1 is GTSNPN and CDR2 is SVGIG in the germline V gene (reference sequence). The CDR3 sequence is 11 residues long. CDR3 sequence (DNA): TGTGCCTGGAGTGGGGAAGATACGCAGTATTTT. Its protein product is CAWSGEDTQYF.

V and J are TRBV6-2 or TRBV6-3 and TRBJ2-5, with 9 positions matching TRBD1. Germline V gives CDR1 MNHEY, CDR2 SVGEGT. V lost 7 bases and J lost 1; bases outside the gene matches: 10. The CDR3 covers 16 residues. The CDR3 nucleotides read TGTGCCAGCACCCTAGGGACAGGGACCACCCAAGAGACCCAGTACTTC. Its protein is CASTLGTGTTQETQYF.

This clonotype was detected only a few times. The gene calls are TRBV5-1 and TRBJ1-6, with TRBD1 as a possible D gene (5 bases). Germline lookup yields CDR1 SGHRS and CDR2 YFSETQ. The CDR3 totals 13 residues. V lost 0 bases to trimming and J lost 10 bases, with 8 bases between them. The CDR3 DNA reads TGCGCCAGCAGCTTGGTCGGACAATCACCCCTCCACTTT. It yields the protein CASSLVGQSPLHF.

This chain links TRBV29-1 with TRBJ2-2; D perhaps matches TRBD1 (6 bases). With 7 bases removed from V and 5 bases from J, the gap between germline ends came to 17 bases. Germline CDR1 SQVTM, CDR2 ANQGSEA. This CDR3 is 14 amino acids long. The CDR3 loop is CSARTDAITGELFF. The CDR3 bases are TGCAGCGCCAGGACAGACGCAATAACCGGGGAGCTGTTTTTT.

This clonotype was picked up many times. The chain combines TRBV15 with TRBJ1-1; D possibly corresponds to TRBD1 (6 bases). CDR3 length: 14 residues. The germline CDR1 and CDR2 sequences are LNHNV and YYDKDF (reference sequence). V lost 3 bases and J lost 0, with 8 bases in between. CDR3 DNA: TGTGCCACCAGCAGGGACAGAATGAACACTGAAGCTTTCTTT. This gives the protein CATSRDRMNTEAFF.

This clonotype appeared once. The rearrangement links TRBV5-1 to TRBJ1-5; D is perhaps TRBD1 (6 bases). The CDR3 is 13 residues long. V was cut by 4 bases and J by 7 bases, with 12 bases left in between. The germline V gene has CDR1 SGHRS and CDR2 YFSETQ. CDR3 coding DNA: TGCGCCAGCAGCGCCGTCGGGGGCCAGCCCCAGCATTTT. It translates to CASSAVGGQPQHF.

The chain recombines TRBV5-5 with TRBJ1-1, with TRBD1 matching 7 bases. J was trimmed by 1 base and V by 4 bases; bases with no gene match: 7. This CDR3 has 15 residues. Germline loops: CDR1 SGHKS, CDR2 YYEKEE (reference sequence). The CDR3 coding sequence is TGTGCCAGCAGCCCGGACAGGCCCTCGAACACTGAAGCTTTCTTT. Translating it yields CASSPDRPSNTEAFF.

The CDR3 loop reads CASIIRGGGTEAFF. CDR3 DNA sequence: TGTGCCAGCATTATAAGGGGTGGGGGCACTGAAGCTTTCTTT. The chain carries TRBV27 and TRBJ1-1, with a weak D call TRBD1 (5 bases). Trimming pared 7 bases from V and 4 bases from J, leaving 16 bases between. Germline assignment: CDR1 MNHEY and CDR2 SMNVEV (reference sequence). The CDR3 is 14 amino acids.

J is TRBJ2-1 and V is TRBV20-1, with 10 bases lining up with TRBD2. The V segment lost 0 bases and the J segment 7 bases; nucleotides outside the gene matches: 12. CDR3 length equals 17 residues. The germline CDR1 and CDR2 sequences are DFQATT and SNEGSKA (reference sequence). CDR3 sequence (DNA): TGCAGTGCTAGAGATACCCTAAGCGGGAGGGCCAGAAATGAGCAGTTCTTC. Translated, it gives CSARDTLSGRARNEQFF.

The chain carries TRBV6-5 and TRBJ2-1; D not certain. The CDR3 is 13 residues long. CDR1 and CDR2 from the germline V gene are MNHEY and SVGAGI. V was clipped by 6 bases and J by 3 bases, with 9 bases between them. The CDR3 sequence is CASSADRYNEQFF. CDR3 DNA sequence: TGTGCCAGCAGCGCCGACCGCTACAATGAGCAGTTCTTC.

This chain connects TRBV14 to TRBJ2-1, with 11 positions matching TRBD2. CDR3 length: 17 residues. V lost 2 bases and J lost 7; bases outside the gene matches: 10. From germline, CDR1 is SGHDN and CDR2 FVKESK. The CDR3 loop reads CASSQKGGLAGLNEQFF. The CDR3, as DNA: TGTGCCAGCAGCCAAAAAGGAGGACTAGCGGGTTTGAATGAGCAGTTCTTC.

The rearrangement uses TRBV5-1 and TRBJ2-5; D is uncertain. CDR3 length: 11 residues. The V end lost 5 bases, the J end lost 4 bases, and 6 bases lay between the germline ends. The germline CDR1 and CDR2 sequences are SGHRS and YFSETQ. CDR3 amino acids: CASSITETQYF. CDR3 nucleotide sequence: TGCGCCAGCAGTATCACAGAGACCCAGTACTTC.

The chain carries TRBV12-3 or TRBV12-4 and TRBJ1-2; the D is unclear. Between the trimmed V and J ends, which lost 3 bases and 13 bases, there was a span of 12 bases. This CDR3 has 11 residues. CDR3 coding DNA: TGTGCCAGCAGTTTGGAAGGTTTTGGCACCTTC. This gives the protein CASSLEGFGTF.

This clonotype was seen more than once but under ten times. The chain combines TRBV20-1 with TRBJ2-1, with TRBD2 matching 11 bases. This CDR3 spans 16 amino acids. V gave up 3 bases and J gave up 8 bases; unmatched junction bases: 12. CDR1 is DFQATT, CDR2 SNEGSKA, per germline (reference sequence). The CDR3 sequence is CSASGTSGERQYEQFF. For the CDR3, the DNA is TGCAGTGCTAGCGGGACTAGCGGAGAGAGGCAATATGAGCAGTTCTTC.

This clonotype occurred a few times. The chain employs TRBV20-1 and TRBJ1-1, with 8 bases identical to TRBD1. CDR3 length: 12 amino acids. Trimming removed 7 bases from V and 4 bases from J; junction bases left unmatched: 5. Germline V gene lookup returns CDR1 DFQATT and CDR2 SNEGSKA (reference sequence). The CDR3 nucleotides are TGCAGTGTTAACAGGGGGACCACTGAAGCTTTCTTT. This sequence encodes CSVNRGTTEAFF.

This chain joins TRBV5-6 and TRBJ2-1; TRBD2 aligns across 7 bases. Germline V gene lookup returns CDR1 SGHDT and CDR2 YYEEEE. The CDR3 contains 11 residues. Unmatched junction bases numbered 6, after V lost 3 bases and J lost 15 bases. The CDR3 loop reads CASSSWTSWFF. CDR3 sequence (DNA): TGTGCCAGCAGCTCCTGGACTAGTTGGTTCTTC.

The gene calls are TRBV7-2 and TRBJ1-2; 7 nucleotides align to TRBD1. The CDR3 is made up of 15 amino acids. V dropped 0 bases and J dropped 4; count of bases not matched to a gene: 5. In germline, CDR1 is SGHTA, CDR2 FQGNSA. The CDR3 bases are TGTGCCAGCAGCTTAGCCCGGACAGGACCCTATGGCTACACCTTC. Its protein is CASSLARTGPYGYTF.

The V and J genes are TRBV9 and TRBJ2-7; 7 nucleotides line up with TRBD1. This CDR3 has 15 amino acids. CDR1 and CDR2 (germline): SGDLS, YYNGEE. J lost 0 bases, V lost 4 bases, and 7 bases had no gene match. The CDR3 sequence is CASSPSTGSSYEQYF. The CDR3 nucleotides read TGTGCCAGCAGCCCATCGACAGGGAGCTCCTACGAGCAGTACTTC.

In this sample, this clonotype turned up many times. The genes are TRBV12-3 or TRBV12-4 and TRBJ1-5, with TRBD1 identical over 7 bases. The CDR3 consists of 14 residues. V was clipped by 5 bases and J by 7 bases; unmatched bases: 8. CDR3 bases: TGTGCCAGCAGTGCCAACAGGGGTGTCCAGCCCCAGCATTTT. Protein: CASSANRGVQPQHF.

This chain uses TRBV19 with TRBJ2-1; 10 bases are a match to TRBD2. V lost 4 bases to trimming and J lost 4 bases; unmatched junction nucleotides: 13. The CDR3 sequence is 18 residues long. Germline CDR1 reads LNHDA; CDR2 reads SQIVND (reference sequence). CDR3 in DNA: TGTGCCAGTAGTAAATACCCTCTAAGTAGCGGGAGGTACAATGAGCAGTTCTTC. It yields the protein CASSKYPLSSGRYNEQFF.

The chain is built from TRBV5-1 and TRBJ1-1; 7 bases line up with TRBD1. Per germline, CDR1 SGHRS and CDR2 YFSETQ. The trim removed 4 bases at V and 2 bases at J, leaving 5 bases unmatched. The CDR3 totals 14 residues. CDR3 in DNA: TGCGCCAGCAGCGGGAGACAGGGAAACACTGAAGCTTTCTTT. The encoded protein is CASSGRQGNTEAFF.

The gene calls are TRBV20-1 and TRBJ2-1, with no clear D. V dropped 1 base and J dropped 5 bases, with 18 bases sitting between them. The germline V gene encodes CDR1 DFQATT and CDR2 SNEGSKA (reference sequence). This CDR3 is built from 16 residues. The CDR3 DNA follows: TGCAGTGCTAGAGGTATCCTGGTACAGCCTAACAATGAGCAGTTCTTC. This gives the protein CSARGILVQPNNEQFF.

This clonotype was seen a few times. This chain connects TRBV29-1 to TRBJ1-5; TRBD1 matches 8 bases. The V segment lost 4 bases and the J segment 7 bases; nucleotides outside the gene matches: 6. Germline loops: CDR1 SQVTM, CDR2 ANQGSEA. CDR3 length: 13 amino acids. The CDR3 DNA sequence: TGCAGCGTTGTGGACAGGGCGGGACAGCCCCAGCATTTT. Translated: CSVVDRAGQPQHF.